This T cell receptor (beta chain) emerged from a study of technical replicates of blood from a handful of donors. Profiling relied on immunoSEQ multiplex PCR, and the TCRdb table lists in-frame clones only, not all of them. The table records approximately 60,000 clones, roughly 89% of them present only once. This CDR3 region has 15 residues. Germline V CDR1 and CDR2: MNHNS, SASEGT. Trimming left V 6 bases short and J 2 bases short, with 13 bases between. The V call is TRBV6-1, the J call TRBJ1-4, with D maybe TRBD1 (6 bases). The receptor was derived from a human donor in good health. Some clones in this sample may be carry-over from other donors' samples. The sample comprised PBMCs. The CDR3 here is CASRPIQGTNEKLFF. The DNA for the CDR3 is TGTGCCAGCAGACCAATCCAGGGGACTAATGAAAAACTGTTTTTT.